This is a list of T cell receptor beta chains from one sample in a study of response to subunit inactivated influenza vaccine. TCRdb recomputed calls from the RT-PCR reads with MiXCR, one row per CDR3 protein. The sample has over 300,000 distinct CDR3 sequences; 20% to 25% are singletons. The starting material was PBMCs from blood, obtained less than 22 months after vaccination. The receptor source for this set is a man between 50 and 70 years old who received an inactivated influenza vaccine. Each CDR3 is given with its conserved first and last residue. Fields, in order: J gene, D gene, V gene, clone size, CDR3 protein, CDR3 DNA. A D gene is named only where the DNA matches it firmly. Clone sizes are given selectively: once, few, many, or a class where the clone is expanded.

J: TRBJ1-1; D: .; V: TRBV6-1; size: many; CDR3: CASSDQGRMSTEAFF; DNA: TGTGCCAGCAGTGACCAGGGGAGAATGAGCACTGAAGCTTTCTTT
J: TRBJ1-2; D: .; V: TRBV28; size: .; CDR3: CASSLYDYGYTF; DNA: TGTGCCAGCAGTTTATACGATTATGGCTACACCTTC
J: TRBJ1-2; D: TRBD1; V: TRBV28; size: few; CDR3: CASSSPTGLYYGYTF; DNA: TGTGCCAGCAGCTCTCCGACAGGGCTCTACTATGGCTACACCTTC
J: TRBJ1-2; D: TRBD1; V: TRBV18; size: many; CDR3: CASSPTGDNYGYTF; DNA: TGTGCCAGCTCACCGACAGGGGATAACTATGGCTACACCTTC
J: TRBJ2-5; D: .; V: TRBV20-1; size: .; CDR3: CSAARVETQYF; DNA: TGCAGTGCGGCACGCGTAGAGACCCAGTACTTC
J: TRBJ1-4; D: .; V: TRBV27; size: many; CDR3: CASSPPLIGKLFF; DNA: TGTGCCAGCAGTCCCCCCTTAATCGGAAAACTGTTTTTT
J: TRBJ1-2; D: .; V: TRBV20-1; size: few; CDR3: CSAGSGKEAYGYTF; DNA: TGCAGTGCTGGCTCGGGGAAGGAGGCCTATGGCTACACCTTC
J: TRBJ2-1; D: .; V: TRBV7-8; size: few; CDR3: CASSPRDSSKYNEQFF; DNA: TGTGCCAGCAGCCCCCGGGACTCCAGCAAATACAATGAGCAGTTCTTC
J: TRBJ2-7; D: .; V: TRBV20-1; size: once; CDR3: CSAPRGTGSGIYEQYF; DNA: TGCAGTGCTCCCCGGGGGACGGGGTCGGGGATATACGAGCAGTACTTC
J: TRBJ2-5; D: .; V: TRBV10-1; size: .; CDR3: CASSVLAGETQYF; DNA: TGCGCCAGCAGTGTACTTGCTGGAGAGACCCAGTACTTC
J: TRBJ1-1; D: .; V: TRBV3-1; size: many; CDR3: CASSHPGFTEAFF; DNA: TGTGCCAGCAGCCACCCAGGGTTCACTGAAGCTTTCTTT
J: TRBJ1-1; D: .; V: TRBV20-1; size: .; CDR3: CSAAGGVSVGTEAFF; DNA: TGCAGTGCAGCGGGCGGTGTTTCCGTGGGCACTGAAGCTTTCTTT
J: TRBJ2-7; D: TRBD1; V: TRBV12-3/TRBV12-4; size: .; CDR3: CASSPRQGMGEQYF; DNA: TGTGCCAGCAGCCCCCGACAGGGGATGGGTGAGCAGTACTTC
J: TRBJ1-1; D: TRBD1; V: TRBV10-3; size: few; CDR3: CAISQGARETEAFF; DNA: TGTGCCATCAGCCAGGGGGCGCGGGAGACTGAAGCTTTCTTT
J: TRBJ2-2; D: .; V: TRBV4-3; size: .; CDR3: CASSQDTTGLNTGELFF; DNA: TGCGCCAGCAGCCAAGATACGACGGGGCTGAACACCGGGGAGCTGTTTTTT
J: TRBJ1-5; D: .; V: TRBV10-3; size: .; CDR3: CAISDINQPQHF; DNA: TGTGCCATCAGTGATATAAATCAGCCCCAGCATTTT
J: TRBJ2-5; D: TRBD1; V: TRBV7-9; size: few; CDR3: CASSLAGTGLQETQYF; DNA: TGTGCCAGCAGCTTAGCGGGGACAGGGCTACAAGAGACCCAGTACTTC
J: TRBJ2-7; D: .; V: TRBV5-5; size: few; CDR3: CASSLGRVPSLEQYF; DNA: TGTGCCAGCAGCTTGGGCAGGGTCCCCTCGCTCGAGCAGTACTTC
J: TRBJ2-5; D: .; V: TRBV20-1; size: .; CDR3: CSAPVGTQYF; DNA: TGCAGTGCCCCAGTAGGGACCCAGTACTTC
J: TRBJ2-7; D: TRBD2; V: TRBV7-9; size: few; CDR3: CASSPRLAGETYEQYF; DNA: TGTGCCAGCAGCCCGAGACTAGCGGGGGAGACCTACGAGCAGTACTTC
J: TRBJ2-1; D: TRBD1; V: TRBV7-9; size: .; CDR3: CASSLYRGRLDEQFF; DNA: TGTGCCAGCAGCTTATATAGGGGGCGGTTAGATGAGCAGTTCTTC
J: TRBJ2-2; D: .; V: TRBV28; size: .; CDR3: CASSLWGSRTGELFF; DNA: TGTGCCAGCAGTTTGTGGGGGAGTAGGACCGGGGAGCTGTTTTTT
J: TRBJ1-5; D: .; V: TRBV6-2/TRBV6-3; size: few; CDR3: CASTSINPSNQPQHF; DNA: TGTGCCAGCACCTCCATCAACCCAAGCAATCAGCCCCAGCATTTT
J: TRBJ2-3; D: TRBD2; V: TRBV7-9; size: .; CDR3: CASSLALTSGGGTQYF; DNA: TGTGCCAGCAGCTTAGCCCTGACTAGCGGGGGGGGTACGCAGTATTTT
J: TRBJ2-5; D: .; V: TRBV20-1; size: .; CDR3: CSARDRQTQETQYF; DNA: TGCAGTGCTAGAGATCGACAGACCCAAGAGACCCAGTACTTC
J: TRBJ2-7; D: .; V: TRBV12-3/TRBV12-4; size: many; CDR3: CASSPRTSYEQYF; DNA: TGTGCCAGCAGCCCCAGAACCTCCTACGAGCAGTACTTC
J: TRBJ1-2; D: .; V: TRBV3-1; size: .; CDR3: CASSQGSGSYGYTF; DNA: TGTGCCAGCAGCCAAGGAAGTGGCAGCTATGGCTACACCTTC
J: TRBJ2-2; D: .; V: TRBV19; size: .; CDR3: CASSIFGATGELFF; DNA: TGTGCCAGTAGTATCTTTGGGGCAACCGGGGAGCTGTTTTTT
J: TRBJ2-7; D: .; V: TRBV7-2; size: few; CDR3: CASSHDGTFSYEQYF; DNA: TGTGCCAGCAGTCATGACGGTACCTTTTCCTACGAGCAGTACTTC
J: TRBJ1-3; D: TRBD1; V: TRBV4-1; size: .; CDR3: CASSQQILGGLSGNTIYF; DNA: TGCGCCAGCAGCCAACAAATTTTAGGGGGCTTGTCTGGAAACACCATATATTTT
J: TRBJ2-5; D: .; V: TRBV7-2; size: .; CDR3: CASSLAVNTVMTQYF; DNA: TGTGCCAGCAGCTTAGCGGTCAATACGGTCATGACCCAGTACTTC
J: TRBJ1-5; D: .; V: TRBV20-1; size: .; CDR3: CSASPGRLGPQHF; DNA: TGCAGTGCTTCCCCGGGACGGCTTGGGCCCCAGCATTTT
J: TRBJ2-1; D: .; V: TRBV7-9; size: few; CDR3: CASRLTEDYNEQFF; DNA: TGTGCCAGTCGGTTAACAGAAGATTACAATGAGCAGTTCTTC
J: TRBJ1-4; D: TRBD1; V: TRBV4-3; size: .; CDR3: CASSQEQGADEKLFF; DNA: TGCGCCAGCAGCCAAGAACAGGGGGCGGATGAAAAACTGTTTTTT
J: TRBJ2-1; D: .; V: TRBV10-3; size: few; CDR3: CAIRNGGTNNEQFF; DNA: TGTGCCATCAGAAACGGAGGAACCAACAATGAGCAGTTCTTC
J: TRBJ2-7; D: .; V: TRBV6-1; size: .; CDR3: CASSEATTSAYEQYF; DNA: TGTGCCAGCAGTGAAGCTACAACCTCGGCCTACGAGCAGTACTTC
J: TRBJ2-4; D: .; V: TRBV20-1; size: few; CDR3: CSAARGAGAKNIQYF; DNA: TGCAGTGCCGCACGGGGGGCGGGAGCCAAAAACATTCAGTACTTC
J: TRBJ2-5; D: TRBD2; V: TRBV20-1; size: .; CDR3: CSARDLSGSSETQYF; DNA: TGCAGTGCTAGAGATCTTAGCGGGAGTTCGGAGACCCAGTACTTC
J: TRBJ1-2; D: .; V: TRBV20-1; size: .; CDR3: CSASSSATEIAHYGYTF; DNA: TGCAGTGCTAGTTCTTCGGCCACCGAAATCGCGCACTATGGCTACACCTTC
J: TRBJ2-3; D: .; V: TRBV7-8; size: few; CDR3: CASSLVLLGDTQYF; DNA: TGTGCCAGCAGCTTAGTTTTATTGGGAGATACGCAGTATTTT
J: TRBJ2-3; D: .; V: TRBV29-1; size: .; CDR3: CSVELGVRTDTQYF; DNA: TGCAGCGTTGAGCTGGGAGTTCGCACAGATACGCAGTATTTT
J: TRBJ2-5; D: TRBD2; V: TRBV12-3/TRBV12-4; size: few; CDR3: CASSNLIEPGLAEHQETQYF; DNA: TGTGCCAGCAGCAATTTAATCGAACCGGGACTAGCGGAACACCAAGAGACCCAGTACTTC
J: TRBJ2-1; D: TRBD1; V: TRBV24-1; size: .; CDR3: CATSDWTGEGSNEQFF; DNA: TGTGCCACCAGTGATTGGACAGGTGAGGGATCCAATGAGCAGTTCTTC
J: TRBJ1-6; D: TRBD1; V: TRBV4-3; size: few; CDR3: CASSQEGGRVYSPLHF; DNA: TGCGCCAGCAGCCAAGAAGGGGGCAGGGTATATTCACCCCTCCACTTT
J: TRBJ1-2; D: .; V: TRBV24-1; size: .; CDR3: CATSNPSSGLEGYTF; DNA: TGTGCCACCAGTAATCCCTCCTCAGGACTGGAAGGCTACACCTTC
J: TRBJ1-1; D: .; V: TRBV7-2; size: .; CDR3: CASSPTAGWNTEAFF; DNA: TGTGCCAGCAGCCCTACGGCAGGGTGGAACACTGAAGCTTTCTTT
J: TRBJ2-3; D: .; V: TRBV9; size: many; CDR3: CASSAERLTDTQYF; DNA: TGTGCCAGCAGCGCTGAGCGGTTGACAGATACGCAGTATTTT
J: TRBJ1-1; D: .; V: TRBV5-1; size: many; CDR3: CASSLSLRSARPTEAFF; DNA: TGCGCCAGCAGCTTGAGTCTTCGGTCTGCGCGGCCCACTGAAGCTTTCTTT
J: TRBJ1-3; D: .; V: TRBV5-1; size: .; CDR3: CASSLAPVGSGNTIYF; DNA: TGCGCCAGCAGCTTGGCCCCGGTTGGCTCTGGAAACACCATATATTTT
J: TRBJ1-2; D: .; V: TRBV6-1; size: many; CDR3: CASSPWTASNYGYTF; DNA: TGTGCCAGCAGTCCATGGACAGCGAGTAACTATGGCTACACCTTC
J: TRBJ2-2; D: TRBD1; V: TRBV5-1; size: once; CDR3: CASSFHTGGPNTGELFF; DNA: TGCGCCAGCAGCTTTCACACAGGGGGTCCCAACACCGGGGAGCTGTTTTTT
J: TRBJ1-5; D: .; V: TRBV21-1; size: few; CDR3: CASSTDRLYSNQPQHF; DNA: TGTGCCAGCAGCACGGACAGGCTTTATAGCAATCAGCCCCAGCATTTT